This T cell receptor beta chain came from a study of cytomegalovirus exposure and HLA in healthy donors. Study-level information: The early release's HLA-typed donors yielded about 85 million unique TCRs. Study-wide points: Clonal expansion was found to be greater in HLA-associated TCR beta chains than in equally common others in a later analysis.

Trimming at V came to 1 base and at J to 14 bases, leaving 17 bases not matched to a gene. CDR3 length equals 16 residues. Germline V lookup: CDR1 LNHDA, CDR2 SQIVND (reference sequence). The PCR used 60 Vbeta and 13 Jbeta primers. Repertoires were generated with immunoSEQ multiplex PCR, while TCRdb's copy carries only in-frame clones and drops some. The data show some 160,000 clones, less than 90% seen once. Comment on this clone: Its antigen remains unidentified.

The chain links TRBV19 to TRBJ1-2, with 9 positions matching TRBD1. Sample: PBMCs. The receptor's source is a woman in her late teens or twenties in good health and CMV-seronegative. The chain's CDR3 is CASSIGPGQGGRGVTF. CDR3 DNA: TGTGCCAGTAGTATAGGACCGGGACAGGGCGGCCGGGGTGTGACCTTC.